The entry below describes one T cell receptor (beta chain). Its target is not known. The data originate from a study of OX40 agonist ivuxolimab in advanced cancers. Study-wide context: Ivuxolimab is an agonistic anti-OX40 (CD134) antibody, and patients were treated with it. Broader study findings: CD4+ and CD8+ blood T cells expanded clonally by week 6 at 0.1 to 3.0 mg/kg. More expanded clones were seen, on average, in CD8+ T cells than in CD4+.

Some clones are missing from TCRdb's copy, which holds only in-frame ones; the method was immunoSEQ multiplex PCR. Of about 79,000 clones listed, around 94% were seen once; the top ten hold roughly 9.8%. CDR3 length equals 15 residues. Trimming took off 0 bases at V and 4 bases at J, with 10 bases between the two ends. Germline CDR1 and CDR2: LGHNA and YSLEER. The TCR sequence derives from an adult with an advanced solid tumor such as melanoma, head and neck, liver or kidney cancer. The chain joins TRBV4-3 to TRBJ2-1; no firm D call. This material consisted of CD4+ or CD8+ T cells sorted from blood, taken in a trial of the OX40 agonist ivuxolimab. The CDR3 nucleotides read TGCGCCAGCAGCCAAGATGCCGGAGAATACAATGAGCAGTTCTTC. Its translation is CASSQDAGEYNEQFF.